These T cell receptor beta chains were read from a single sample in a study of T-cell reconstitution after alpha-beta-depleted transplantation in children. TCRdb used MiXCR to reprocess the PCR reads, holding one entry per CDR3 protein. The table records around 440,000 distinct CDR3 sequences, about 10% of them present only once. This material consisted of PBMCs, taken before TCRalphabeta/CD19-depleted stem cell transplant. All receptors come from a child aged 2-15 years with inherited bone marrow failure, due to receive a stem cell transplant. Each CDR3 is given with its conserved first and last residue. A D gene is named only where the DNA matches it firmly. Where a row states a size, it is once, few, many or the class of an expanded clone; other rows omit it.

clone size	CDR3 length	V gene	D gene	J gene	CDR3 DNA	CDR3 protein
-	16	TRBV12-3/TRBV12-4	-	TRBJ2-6	TGTGCCAGCAGTTTAGGGGGCAAGGATGGGGCCAACGTCCTGACTTTC	CASSLGGKDGANVLTF
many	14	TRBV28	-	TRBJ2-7	TGTGCCAGCAGTCCTCCCGGACAGTTTTACGAGCAGTACTTC	CASSPPGQFYEQYF
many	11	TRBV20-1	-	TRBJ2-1	TGCAGTGCTAGACCCTACAATGAGCAGTTCTTC	CSARPYNEQFF
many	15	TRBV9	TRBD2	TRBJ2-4	TGTGCCAGCAGCGTAGGGGGAGGGCTCCAAAACATTCAGTACTTC	CASSVGGGLQNIQYF
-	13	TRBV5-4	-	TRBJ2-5	TGTGCCAGCAGCGTGACTAGTGGCGAGACCCAGTACTTC	CASSVTSGETQYF
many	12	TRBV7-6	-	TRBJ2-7	TGTGCCAGAAGGACGGATTCCTACGAGCAGTACTTC	CARRTDSYEQYF
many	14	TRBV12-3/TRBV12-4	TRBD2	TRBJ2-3	TGTGCCAGCAGACCGGGACTAGCGACAGATACGCAGTATTTT	CASRPGLATDTQYF
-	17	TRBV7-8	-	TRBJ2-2	TGTGCCAGCAGCTTAGTCTTCGACCGAAGGGCCACCGGGGAGCTGTTTTTT	CASSLVFDRRATGELFF
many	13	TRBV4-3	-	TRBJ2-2	TGCGCCAGCAGCACAGTCGGCGCCGGGGAGCTGTTTTTT	CASSTVGAGELFF
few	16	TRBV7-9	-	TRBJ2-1	TGTGCCAGCAGCTTATATATAGGAGAGACCTACAATGAGCAGTTCTTC	CASSLYIGETYNEQFF
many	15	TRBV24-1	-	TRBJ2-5	TGTGCCACCAGTGCCGTACAGGGTCCTGGGGAGACCCAGTACTTC	CATSAVQGPGETQYF
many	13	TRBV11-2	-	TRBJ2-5	TGTGCCAGCAGCTCGGGACCGGGAGAGACCCAGTACTTC	CASSSGPGETQYF
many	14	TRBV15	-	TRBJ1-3	TGTGCCACCAGCTTATCTCAGGGGAGAAACACCATATATTTT	CATSLSQGRNTIYF
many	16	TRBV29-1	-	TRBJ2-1	TGCAGCGTTGAAGATAGGAAGGGGTCGAGGAACAATGAGCAGTTCTTC	CSVEDRKGSRNNEQFF
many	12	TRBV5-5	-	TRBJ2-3	TGTGCCAGCGGACTTGCGGGAGATACGCAGTATTTT	CASGLAGDTQYF
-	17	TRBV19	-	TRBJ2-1	TGTGCCAGTAGTATCCGGGCCGGGCAGTTGGTCTATAATGAGCAGTTCTTC	CASSIRAGQLVYNEQFF
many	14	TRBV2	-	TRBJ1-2	TGTGCCAGCAAATCAGTACACGGGAGCGATGGCTACACCTTC	CASKSVHGSDGYTF
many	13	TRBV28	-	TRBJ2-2	TGTGCCAGCCCCGACCATAACACCGGGGAGCTGTTTTTT	CASPDHNTGELFF
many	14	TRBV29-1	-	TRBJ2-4	TGCAGCGTTGAAGCGGGACTAGCCAAAAACATTCAGTACTTC	CSVEAGLAKNIQYF
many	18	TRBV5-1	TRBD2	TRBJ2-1	TGCGCCAGCAGCTTGAGGTCTAGCGGGAGCTCCGGGGGGGAAAAGCAGTTCTTC	CASSLRSSGSSGGEKQFF
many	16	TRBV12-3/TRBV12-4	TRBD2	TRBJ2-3	TGTGCCAGCAGTTTGTCCCCGTTAGCGGGGGCAGATACGCAGTATTTT	CASSLSPLAGADTQYF
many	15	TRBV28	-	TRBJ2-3	TGTGCCAGCAGTTTAAGACGGGACTTCACAGATACGCAGTATTTT	CASSLRRDFTDTQYF